Shown below are 29 T cell receptor beta chains from a single sample sequenced in a study of T cells after yellow fever vaccination. Each CDR3 protein is one row after TCRdb ran MiXCR on the 5' RACE reads. The sample carries around 250,000 distinct CDR3 sequences, about 5.2% recorded once. The sample here was CD4+ T cells sorted from PBMCs, taken on the day of the yellow fever booster vaccination. These receptors all stem from a young man who received the YFV17D yellow fever vaccine.

This clonotype has ten or more counts. Here the CDR3 reads CASSFRSGANVLTF. CDR3 bases: TGCGCCAGCAGCTTCAGGTCTGGGGCCAACGTCCTGACTTTC. The chain employs TRBV5-1 and TRBJ2-6; D remains ambiguous. The V gene lost 2 bases and the J gene lost 1 base, with 4 bases spanning the gap. The length of the CDR3 is 14 residues. The V gene's germline CDR1 is SGHRS and CDR2 YFSETQ.

V is TRBV5-6 and J is TRBJ1-2; D remains ambiguous. CDR3 size: 15 residues. The V end was cut by 0 bases, the J end by 0 bases, with 9 bases between. Germline CDR1 is SGHDT and CDR2 is YYEEEE. The CDR3 DNA is TGTGCCAGCAGCTTGGTACCCAGCGCTAACTATGGCTACACCTTC. It encodes CASSLVPSANYGYTF.

The sample holds a few counts of this clonotype. The gene calls are TRBV6-2 or TRBV6-3 and TRBJ2-2, with 11 bases aligning to TRBD1. The CDR3 is 17 amino acids. The V and J ends lost 6 bases and 6 bases, in that order; junction bases with no gene match: 12. Germline CDR1 MNHEY, CDR2 SVGEGT. The CDR3 loop reads CASSPGQGALHPGELFF. The CDR3 nucleotides are TGTGCCAGCAGCCCCGGACAGGGGGCGCTTCATCCCGGGGAGCTGTTTTTT.

This clonotype turned up a few times. The genes are TRBV7-9 and TRBJ2-3; D ambiguous. CDR1 is SEHNR and CDR2 is FQNEAQ in the germline V gene (reference sequence). The CDR3 has 11 amino acids. Trimming pared 3 bases from V and 6 bases from J, leaving 4 bases between. The CDR3 region is CASSFPDTQYF. Written as DNA, the CDR3 is TGTGCCAGCAGCTTCCCTGATACGCAGTATTTT.

This clonotype was detected a few times. The rearrangement links TRBV4-3 to TRBJ1-5; D might be TRBD1 (5 bases). The V gene lost 0 bases and the J gene lost 8 bases, with 11 bases spanning the gap. The length of the CDR3 is 14 residues. Germline V gene sequence: CDR1 LGHNA, CDR2 YSLEER. CDR3: CASSQESRGEPQHF. The DNA for the CDR3 is TGCGCCAGCAGCCAAGAATCTAGAGGGGAGCCCCAGCATTTT.

This clonotype has a handful of counts. The rearrangement links TRBV7-3 to TRBJ1-1; 7 bases are a match to TRBD1. Germline V lookup: CDR1 SGHTA, CDR2 FQGTGA. This CDR3 region has 12 residues. J gave up 8 bases and V 5 bases, and 5 bases lay outside the gene matches. This chain's CDR3 is CASSARTGEAFF. DNA of the CDR3: TGTGCCAGCAGCGCCCGGACAGGAGAAGCTTTCTTT.

This clonotype has more than one count but fewer than ten. The CDR3 protein is CSPSATGSPYGYTF. The CDR3 nucleotides are TGCAGTCCCTCCGCGACAGGCTCACCCTATGGCTACACCTTC. The chain is built from TRBV20-1 and TRBJ1-2; possible D gene TRBD1, 6 bases. The CDR3 totals 14 residues. The germline V gene has CDR1 DFQATT and CDR2 SNEGSKA (reference sequence). The V end was cut by 8 bases, the J end by 4 bases, with 20 bases between.

The V gene is TRBV12-3 or TRBV12-4, the J gene TRBJ1-1, with a tentative D call TRBD1 (6 bases). The CDR3 extends over 14 amino acids. Trimming removed 6 bases from V and 4 bases from J, with 15 bases in between. CDR3: CASRTGSKGTEAFF. The CDR3 DNA sequence: TGTGCCAGCAGAACAGGGAGCAAAGGCACTGAAGCTTTCTTT.

This clonotype was detected a few times. This chain connects TRBV11-2 to TRBJ2-4; 7 bases are shared with TRBD2. Germline V gene sequence: CDR1 SGHAT, CDR2 FQNNGV. V lost 7 bases and J lost 4; bases outside the gene matches: 7. The CDR3 spans 14 residues. Here the CDR3 DNA reads TGTGCCAGCACCCCCTGGGGGGGGAAAAACATTCAGTACTTC. It translates to CASTPWGGKNIQYF.

This clonotype was counted at least ten times. The rearrangement uses TRBV4-1 and TRBJ2-6; D possibly corresponds to TRBD2 (6 bases). This CDR3 has 15 amino acids. Trimming took 0 bases from V and 3 from J, leaving 6 bases between them. From germline, CDR1 is MGHRA and CDR2 YSYEKL. CDR3 nucleotides: TGCGCCAGCAGCCAAGACGGGGGTGGGGCCAACGTCCTGACTTTC. This encodes CASSQDGGGANVLTF.

This clonotype occurred a few times. The rearrangement joins TRBV2 to TRBJ1-2; no clear D gene. Germline CDR1 SNHLY, CDR2 FYNNEI. CDR3 length: 12 residues. Trimming left V 7 bases short and J 8 bases short, with 14 bases between. The CDR3 DNA reads TGTGCCAGCATCCAGGACTATGGAGGCTACACCTTC. This sequence encodes CASIQDYGGYTF.

This clonotype has a handful of counts. The J gene is TRBJ1-3, the V gene TRBV25-1, with a tentative D call TRBD1 (6 bases). Germline values: CDR1 MGHDK, CDR2 SYGVNS. V lost 1 base and J lost 2, with 9 bases in between. The CDR3 is made up of 15 amino acids. CDR3 sequence reads: CASSEWGLAGNTIYF. In nucleotides, the CDR3 is TGTGCCAGCAGTGAATGGGGGCTAGCTGGAAACACCATATATTTT.

This clonotype was picked up a small number of times. This chain connects TRBV28 to TRBJ1-2; 9 positions match TRBD1. Germline assignment: CDR1 MDHEN and CDR2 SYDVKM. This CDR3 spans 13 amino acids. The ends lost 7 bases at V and 7 bases at J; junction bases unmatched: 7. CDR3 coding DNA: TGTGCCAGCATTTCGGGACAGGGTGTTGGCTACACCTTC. The encoded protein is CASISGQGVGYTF.

This clonotype turned up a few times. J is TRBJ1-3 and V is TRBV7-9; D gene unclear. Germline loops: CDR1 SEHNR, CDR2 FQNEAQ (reference sequence). Between the trimmed V and J ends, which lost 2 bases and 0 bases, there was a span of 11 bases. The CDR3 extends over 16 amino acids. CDR3 nucleotide sequence: TGTGCCAGCAGCTTACAGTTAGCCGGCTCTGGAAACACCATATATTTT. As protein: CASSLQLAGSGNTIYF. The complete variable domain, with remaining parts taken from reference TRBV7-9 and TRBJ1-3, reads DTGVSQNPRHKITKRGQNVTFRCDPISEHNRLYWYRQTLGQGPEFLTYFQNEAQLEKSRLLSDRFSAERPKGSFSTLEIQRTEQGDSAMYLCASSLQLAGSGNTIYFGEGSWLTVV.

This clonotype has ten or more counts. CDR3 residues: CATAGNTDTQYF. CDR3 nucleotides: TGTGCCACCGCAGGGAACACAGATACGCAGTATTTT. J is TRBJ2-3 and V is TRBV24-1; a possible D gene is TRBD1 (5 bases). CDR1 and CDR2 (germline): KGHDR, SFDVKD. V was trimmed by 9 bases and J by 2 bases, leaving 8 bases between them. The CDR3 contains 12 residues.

This chain joins TRBV6-5 and TRBJ2-2; 8 bases match TRBD1. This CDR3 is built from 15 residues. The germline CDR1 and CDR2 sequences are MNHEY and SVGAGI. Trimming removed 6 bases from V and 5 bases from J; junction bases left unmatched: 8. CDR3 loop: CASSRRDRTTGELFF. The CDR3 nucleotides read TGTGCCAGCAGCCGCCGGGACAGGACTACCGGGGAGCTGTTTTTT.

The sample holds many counts of this clonotype. J is TRBJ2-7 and V is TRBV7-2; no clear D. The CDR3 spans 14 residues. Germline CDR1 is SGHTA and CDR2 is FQGNSA. The V gene lost 5 bases and the J gene lost 0 bases, with 11 bases spanning the gap. The CDR3 sequence: CASSPHWGSYEQYF. The CDR3 DNA follows: TGTGCCAGCAGCCCCCATTGGGGCTCCTACGAGCAGTACTTC.

This clonotype was detected a few times. This sequence joins TRBV5-1 and TRBJ2-2; 11 bases are shared with TRBD1. Trimming cost V 6 bases and J 5 bases; bases outside gene matches: 12. Germline V gene sequence: CDR1 SGHRS, CDR2 YFSETQ. The CDR3 loop spans 17 amino acids. CDR3 coding DNA: TGCGCCAGCAACCAAAACCCGGGGACAGGGGGTACCGGGGAGCTGTTTTTT. Encoded protein: CASNQNPGTGGTGELFF.

The chain recombines TRBV7-2 with TRBJ2-1; D perhaps matches TRBD2 (7 bases). CDR1 is SGHTA, CDR2 FQGNSA, per germline. This CDR3 spans 17 amino acids. V lost 4 bases to trimming and J lost 5 bases, with 21 bases between them. CDR3 loop: CASSSARGGVGNNEQFF. CDR3 nucleotides: TGTGCCAGCAGCTCAGCTAGGGGGGGTGTAGGAAACAATGAGCAGTTCTTC.

In its sample, this clonotype was seen many times. This chain links TRBV11-2 with TRBJ2-1; 10 bases fit TRBD2. After removal of 2 bases from V and 4 bases from J, the junction contained 8 bases not matched to a gene. Germline CDR1 and CDR2: SGHAT and FQNNGV. The CDR3 is 17 residues long. The CDR3 reads CASSLLRSSGRYNEQFF. CDR3 nucleotide sequence: TGTGCCAGCAGCTTACTCCGGAGTAGCGGGAGGTACAATGAGCAGTTCTTC.

This clonotype has ten or more counts. The chain uses TRBV11-2 and TRBJ2-3, with 8 positions matching TRBD2. CDR3 length equals 15 residues. Germline CDR1 is SGHAT and CDR2 is FQNNGV. V lost 3 bases, J lost 6 bases, and 8 bases stayed unmatched. CDR3 sequence (DNA): TGTGCCAGCAGCTTCGCCGGGACTAGAGGTGATACGCAGTATTTT. This sequence encodes CASSFAGTRGDTQYF. The entire variable domain, with the rest obtained from reference TRBV11-2 and TRBJ2-3, is as follows: EAGVAQSPRYKIIEKRQSVAFWCNPISGHATLYWYQQILGQGPKLLIQFQNNGVVDDSQLPKDRFSAERLKGVDSTLKIQPAKLEDSAVYLCASSFAGTRGDTQYFGPGTRLTVL.

CDR3 loop: CSARGQFTEAFF. As DNA, the CDR3 is TGCAGTGCTAGAGGACAATTCACTGAAGCTTTCTTT. The chain couples TRBV20-1 to TRBJ1-1; D not certain. The CDR3 has 12 residues. Germline V gene data show CDR1 as DFQATT and CDR2 as SNEGSKA (reference sequence). Deletions cut 1 base from V and 4 bases from J, with 7 bases between.

The chain carries TRBV3-2 and TRBJ2-2. TRBV3-2 is given as a pseudogene. CDR3 length: 13 residues. Here the CDR3 DNA reads TGTGCCAGCATCAGACTCTACACCGGGGAGCTGTTTTTT. Translating gives CASIRLYTGELFF.

This clonotype has more than one count but fewer than ten. The genes are TRBV4-3 and TRBJ1-2; D gene uncertain. Looked up from germline, CDR1 is LGHNA and CDR2 is YSLEER. The CDR3 runs 15 residues. Trimming removed 6 bases from V and 0 bases from J, with 14 bases in between. CDR3 amino acids: CASSREQLPNYGYTF. The CDR3 nucleotides read TGCGCCAGCAGTCGTGAACAGTTGCCTAACTATGGCTACACCTTC.

This clonotype was counted ten times or more. The chain combines TRBV7-2 with TRBJ2-5, with TRBD2 matching over 10 bases. The V gene end was trimmed by 5 bases and the J gene end by 2 bases; junction bases not matched to a gene: 2. The CDR3 spans 14 residues. Germline V lookup: CDR1 SGHTA, CDR2 FQGNSA. The DNA for the CDR3 is TGTGCCAGCAGCGTGGGACTAGCGCAAGAGACCCAGTACTTC. This gives the protein CASSVGLAQETQYF.

This clonotype was seen a few times. V gene TRBV5-1 combines with J gene TRBJ1-4; D uncertain. CDR3 size: 16 residues. Trimming removed 0 bases at V and 0 bases at J, with 9 bases between. The germline gives CDR1 SGHRS, CDR2 YFSETQ. The chain's CDR3 is CASSLEIGTTNEKLFF. The CDR3 DNA follows: TGCGCCAGCAGCTTGGAGATAGGGACAACTAATGAAAAACTGTTTTTT.

The chain joins TRBV15 to TRBJ2-3; tentatively, D is TRBD2 (6 bases). The germline V gene has CDR1 LNHNV and CDR2 YYDKDF (reference sequence). V was pared by 8 bases and J by 3 bases, with 12 bases between. This CDR3 contains 13 residues. The CDR3 DNA reads as TGTGCCACCGCCAGGAGGGTAACAGATACGCAGTATTTT. This sequence encodes CATARRVTDTQYF.

This clonotype was seen more than once but under ten times. The chain uses TRBV18 and TRBJ2-7, with 7 nucleotides matching TRBD1. Germline lookup yields CDR1 KGHSH and CDR2 LQKENI. The CDR3 consists of 13 residues. J lost 5 bases, V lost 4 bases, and 5 bases had no gene match. This CDR3 reads CASSRDSSNEQYF. CDR3 bases: TGTGCCAGCTCACGGGACAGTAGCAACGAGCAGTACTTC.

The chain has TRBV5-1 and TRBJ2-3; weak D call: TRBD1 (6 bases). The CDR3 has 17 amino acids. CDR1 and CDR2 (germline): SGHRS, YFSETQ. V was shortened by 3 bases and J by 4 bases, with 21 bases between the two germline ends. CDR3 in amino acids: CASSSAISRGSPDTQYF. The CDR3 DNA is TGCGCCAGCAGCTCCGCTATTTCCAGGGGATCCCCAGATACGCAGTATTTT.